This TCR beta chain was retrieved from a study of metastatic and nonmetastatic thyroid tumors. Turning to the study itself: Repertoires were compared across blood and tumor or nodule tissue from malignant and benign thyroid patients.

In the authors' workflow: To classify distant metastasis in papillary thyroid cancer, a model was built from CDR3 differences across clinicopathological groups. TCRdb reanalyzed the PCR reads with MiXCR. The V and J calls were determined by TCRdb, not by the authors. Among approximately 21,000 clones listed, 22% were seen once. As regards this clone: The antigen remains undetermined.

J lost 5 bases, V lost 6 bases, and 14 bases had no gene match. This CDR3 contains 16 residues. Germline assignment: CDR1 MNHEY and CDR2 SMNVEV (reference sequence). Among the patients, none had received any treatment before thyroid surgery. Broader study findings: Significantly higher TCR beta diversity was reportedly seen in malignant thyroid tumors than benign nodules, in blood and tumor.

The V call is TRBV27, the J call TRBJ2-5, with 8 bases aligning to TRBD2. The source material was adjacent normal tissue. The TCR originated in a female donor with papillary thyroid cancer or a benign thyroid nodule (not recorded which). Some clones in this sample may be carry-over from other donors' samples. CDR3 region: CASSRPVAVAGETQYF. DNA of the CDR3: TGTGCCAGCAGCCGGCCGGTAGCGGTAGCGGGGGAGACCCAGTACTTC.